This T cell receptor (beta chain) was identified in a study of blood T cell repertoires in COVID-19. TCRdb keeps only in-frame clones here, not all; method: immunoSEQ multiplex PCR. The table records over 350,000 clones, approximately 87% of them present only once. Participants were aged roughly 18 to 90 years, lived in roughly 25 US areas, and enrolled virtually. V shed 4 bases and J shed 5 bases, with 14 bases lying between them. This CDR3 comprises 14 residues. The germline CDR1 and CDR2 sequences are SGHTA and FQGNSA. The chain has TRBV7-2 and TRBJ1-1; maybe TRBD1 (5 bases). This TCR was recovered from a woman in her fifties or sixties who had recovered from COVID-19. The sample taken for sequencing was PBMCs or T cells enriched from blood (not recorded which). The CDR3 region has the DNA TGTGCCAGCAGCTACGTCGGGGGAGTTACTGAAGCTTTCTTT. This translates into CASSYVGGVTEAFF.